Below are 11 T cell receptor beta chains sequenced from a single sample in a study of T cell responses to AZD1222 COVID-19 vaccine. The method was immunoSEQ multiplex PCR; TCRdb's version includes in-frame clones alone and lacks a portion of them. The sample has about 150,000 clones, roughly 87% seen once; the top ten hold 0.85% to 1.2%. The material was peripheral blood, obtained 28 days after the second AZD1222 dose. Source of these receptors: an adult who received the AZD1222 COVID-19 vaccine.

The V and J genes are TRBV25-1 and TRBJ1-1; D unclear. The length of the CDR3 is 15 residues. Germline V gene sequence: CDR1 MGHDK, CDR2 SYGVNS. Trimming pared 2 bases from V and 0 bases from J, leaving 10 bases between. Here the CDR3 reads CASSEARTLNTEAFF. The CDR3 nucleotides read TGTGCCAGCAGTGAAGCCAGAACCCTGAACACTGAAGCTTTCTTT.

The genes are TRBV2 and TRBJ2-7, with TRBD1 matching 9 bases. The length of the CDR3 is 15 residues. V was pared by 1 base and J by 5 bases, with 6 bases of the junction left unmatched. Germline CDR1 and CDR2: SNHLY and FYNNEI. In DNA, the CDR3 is TGTGCCAGCAGTGAAGTGGGACAGGGCCTCGACGAGCAGTACTTC. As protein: CASSEVGQGLDEQYF.

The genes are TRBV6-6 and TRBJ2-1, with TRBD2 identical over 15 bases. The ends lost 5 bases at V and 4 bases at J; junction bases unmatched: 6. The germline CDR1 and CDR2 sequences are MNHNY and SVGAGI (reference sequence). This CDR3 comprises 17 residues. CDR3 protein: CASSPGLAGGPYNEQFF. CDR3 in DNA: TGTGCCAGCAGTCCGGGACTAGCGGGGGGCCCGTACAATGAGCAGTTCTTC.

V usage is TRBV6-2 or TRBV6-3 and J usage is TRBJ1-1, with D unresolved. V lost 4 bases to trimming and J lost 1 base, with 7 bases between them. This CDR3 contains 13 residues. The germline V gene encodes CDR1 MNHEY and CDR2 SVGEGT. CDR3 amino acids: CASSLMRNTEAFF. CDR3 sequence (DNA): TGTGCCAGCAGTTTGATGCGGAACACTGAAGCTTTCTTT.

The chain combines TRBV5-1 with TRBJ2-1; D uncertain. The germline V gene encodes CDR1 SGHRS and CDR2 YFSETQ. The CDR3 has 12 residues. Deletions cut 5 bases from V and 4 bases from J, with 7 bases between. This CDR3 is CASSVTYNEQFF. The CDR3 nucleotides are TGCGCCAGCAGTGTTACGTACAATGAGCAGTTCTTC.

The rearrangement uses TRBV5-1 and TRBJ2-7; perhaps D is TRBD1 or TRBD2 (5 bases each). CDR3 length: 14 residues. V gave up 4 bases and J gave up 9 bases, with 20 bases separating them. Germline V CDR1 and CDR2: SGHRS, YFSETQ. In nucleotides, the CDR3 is TGCGCCAGCAGCCTTTCCCGGGGCGCAATCGTGCAGTACTTC. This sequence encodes CASSLSRGAIVQYF.

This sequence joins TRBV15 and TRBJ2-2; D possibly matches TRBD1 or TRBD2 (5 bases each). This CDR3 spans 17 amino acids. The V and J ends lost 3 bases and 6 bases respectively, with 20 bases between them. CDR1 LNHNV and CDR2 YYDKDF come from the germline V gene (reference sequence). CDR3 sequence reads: CATSSNRGVGDPGELFF. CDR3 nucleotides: TGTGCCACCAGCAGCAATCGGGGCGTCGGGGACCCCGGGGAGCTGTTTTTT. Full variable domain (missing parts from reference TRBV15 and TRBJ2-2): DAMVIQNPRYQVTQFGKPVTLSCSQTLNHNVMYWYQQKSSQAPKLLFHYYDKDFNNEADTPDNFQSRRPNTSFCFLDIRSPGLGDTAMYLCATSSNRGVGDPGELFFGEGSRLTVL.

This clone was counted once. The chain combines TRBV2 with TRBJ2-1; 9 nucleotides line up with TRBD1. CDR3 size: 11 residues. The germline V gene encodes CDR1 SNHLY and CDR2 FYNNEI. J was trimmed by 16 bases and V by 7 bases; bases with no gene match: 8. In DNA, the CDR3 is TGTGCCAGCACCCCGGGACAGGGACGTTTCTTC. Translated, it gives CASTPGQGRFF.

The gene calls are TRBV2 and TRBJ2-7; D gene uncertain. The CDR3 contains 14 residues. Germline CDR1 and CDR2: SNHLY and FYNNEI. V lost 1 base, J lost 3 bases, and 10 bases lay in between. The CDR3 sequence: CASSEGATVYEQYF. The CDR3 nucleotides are TGTGCCAGCAGTGAAGGGGCGACCGTCTACGAGCAGTACTTC.

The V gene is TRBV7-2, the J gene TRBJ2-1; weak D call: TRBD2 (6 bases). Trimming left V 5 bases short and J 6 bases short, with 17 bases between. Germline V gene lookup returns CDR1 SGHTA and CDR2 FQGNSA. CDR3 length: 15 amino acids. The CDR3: CASSQRRGGPNEQFF. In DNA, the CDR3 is TGTGCCAGCAGCCAAAGGAGGGGTGGACCCAATGAGCAGTTCTTC.

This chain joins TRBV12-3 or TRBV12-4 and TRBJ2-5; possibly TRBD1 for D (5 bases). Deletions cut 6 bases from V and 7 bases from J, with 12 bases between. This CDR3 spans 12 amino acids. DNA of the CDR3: TGTGCCAGCAGCCCAGGGTCCGGGACCCAGTACTTC. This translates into CASSPGSGTQYF.